This T cell receptor beta chain was retrieved from a study of PD-L1 blockade in urothelial cancer. Study details: Patients started atezolizumab around 2014, 1,200 mg intravenously every 3 weeks. Men with urothelial cancer arising in the bladder made up most of the 29 patients. Per blood sample, T cells had a median of around 150,000.

The study, taken as a whole, reports: Clones that were tumor-associated expanded more in the blood of durable-benefit patients at 3 weeks.

Described time point: pretreatment peripheral blood. This clone has a handful of counts. Its antigen is not identified. Germline V CDR1 and CDR2: SGHVS, FQNEAQ. CDR3 size: 16 residues. Trimming removed 4 bases from V and 0 bases from J, with 13 bases in between. Method: immunoSEQ multiplex PCR; TCRdb's copy keeps in-frame clones and lacks some. The sample lists tens of thousands of clones, approximately 86% seen once, with about 15% in the top ten. V is TRBV7-8 and J is TRBJ1-5; TRBD1 is a possible D gene (6 bases). The sequences come from PBMCs, collected around atezolizumab (anti-PD-L1) treatment. The origin of this receptor is a man in his fifties or sixties with urothelial cancer. CDR3 sequence (DNA): TGTGCCAGCAGCTCAACCGGGACACCTAGCAATCAGCCCCAGCATTTT. Residues: CASSSTGTPSNQPQHF.